This is a list of T cell receptor beta chains from one sample in a study of cytomegalovirus exposure and HLA in healthy donors. The data were produced by immunoSEQ multiplex PCR, yet TCRdb's version contains in-frame clones alone and is incomplete. The sample includes some 250,000 clones, around 90% of them seen just once. The sample was PBMCs. The receptors originated from a woman aged 18 to 35 in good health and CMV-seronegative. Both conserved end residues are part of each CDR3. The order of the fields is clone size, D gene, V gene, J gene, CDR3 DNA, CDR3 protein. The D gene is left open where the match is weak. Size is omitted from some rows. Given values are once, few, many or a class for expanded clones.

NA	NA	TRBV13	TRBJ1-2	TGTGCCAGCAGCCAGAGCCGTGGGCTTGAGGGCTACACCTTC	CASSQSRGLEGYTF
few	NA	TRBV11-3	TRBJ1-6	TGTGCCACCGAGCGATGTACGAATTCACCCCTCCACTTT	CATERCTNSPLHF
NA	NA	TRBV6-1	TRBJ1-2	TGTGCCAGCAGTTACCTACGTGGCTACACCTTC	CASSYLRGYTF
NA	NA	TRBV10-2	TRBJ1-2	TGCGCCAGCAGTGAGTCGAGAGGTGGAGGCTACACCTTC	CASSESRGGGYTF
NA	TRBD1	TRBV29-1	TRBJ1-2	TGCAGCGTAACATCCGGGACAGACTATGGCTACACCTTC	CSVTSGTDYGYTF
NA	NA	TRBV9	TRBJ1-5	TGTGCCAGCAGCGTTTCCGGGTCGGGCAATCAGCCCCAGCATTTT	CASSVSGSGNQPQHF
NA	NA	TRBV27	TRBJ1-1	TGTGCCAGCAGTTTACTTCCCAGGGGAGATACTGAAGCTTTCTTT	CASSLLPRGDTEAFF
NA	TRBD2	TRBV4-2	TRBJ2-2	TGTGCCAGCAGCCCACCGGGACTAGCGGGGGGTACGAACACCGGGGAGCTGTTTTTT	CASSPPGLAGGTNTGELFF
NA	NA	TRBV9	TRBJ2-1	TGTGCCAGCAGCGTAGGATCAACCCCCTCTAGTGAGCAGTTCTTC	CASSVGSTPSSEQFF
once	NA	TRBV9	TRBJ1-1	TGTGCCAGCAGCGTAGGTGGGGGAGGAACGGCTGAAGCTTTCTTT	CASSVGGGGTAEAFF
NA	TRBD2	TRBV27	TRBJ2-1	TGTGCCTCCCAAGGGAGGGCTCTGAGCTCCTACAATGAGCAGTTCTTC	CASQGRALSSYNEQFF
NA	TRBD1	TRBV2	TRBJ1-5	TGTGCCAGCAGTCGGGACAGCTATAGCAATCAGCCCCAGCATTTT	CASSRDSYSNQPQHF
NA	TRBD1	TRBV5-5	TRBJ2-7	TGTGCCAGCAGCTTGGTCGGGACAGGATACTACGAGCAGTACTTC	CASSLVGTGYYEQYF
once	TRBD1	TRBV10-1	TRBJ2-1	TGCGCCAGCAGTGATTCCGGGACAGGGGATTACAATGAGCAGTTCTTC	CASSDSGTGDYNEQFF
NA	NA	TRBV6-1	TRBJ2-7	TGTGCCAGCAGCAGGACTGGAACCTACGAGCAGTACTTC	CASSRTGTYEQYF
NA	NA	TRBV28	TRBJ2-1	TGTGCCAGCAGTTTACCCCCCTACTTCAATGAGCAGTTCTTC	CASSLPPYFNEQFF
NA	NA	TRBV25-1	TRBJ1-4	TGTGCCAGCACCTTCGCGGGCCTTAATGAAAAACTGTTTTTT	CASTFAGLNEKLFF
NA	TRBD1	TRBV19	TRBJ2-5	TGTGCCAGTAGTATAATGACACAGGGGCAAGAGACCCAGTACTTC	CASSIMTQGQETQYF
NA	NA	TRBV6-5	TRBJ1-3	TGTGCCAGCAGTTACTCGACCGGGTATGGTGGAAACACCATATATTTT	CASSYSTGYGGNTIYF
NA	NA	TRBV5-5	TRBJ2-7	TGTGCCAGCAGCTTGGTTAGCTCCCTTTGGTACGAGCAGTACTTC	CASSLVSSLWYEQYF
NA	NA	TRBV4-1	TRBJ1-1	TGCGCCAGCAGCCACTTCTCCCTGAACACTGAAGCTTTCTTT	CASSHFSLNTEAFF
NA	NA	TRBV2	TRBJ2-7	TGTGCCAGCAGTGAAGGCAGTACCAGCGAGCAGTACTTC	CASSEGSTSEQYF
NA	NA	TRBV5-4	TRBJ2-1	TGTGCCAGCAGCCCGGGAACCCTAGCTGTGAATGAGCAGTTCTTC	CASSPGTLAVNEQFF
NA	TRBD1	TRBV5-1	TRBJ1-6	TGCGCCAGCAGCCGAAACCGGGACAGGGAGTCTTCACCCCTCCACTTT	CASSRNRDRESSPLHF
NA	TRBD2	TRBV5-4	TRBJ2-1	TGTGCCAGCAGCTTGGGGCGGGGGAGCTCCTACAATGAGCAGTTCTTC	CASSLGRGSSYNEQFF
NA	TRBD1	TRBV28	TRBJ1-3	TGTGCCAGCAGTTGGACAGGGGCCCTCTCTGGAAACACCATATATTTT	CASSWTGALSGNTIYF
NA	TRBD1	TRBV28	TRBJ1-2	TGTGCCAGCAGTTTGGGGACAGGGGGCGCTGGGGGCTACACCTTC	CASSLGTGGAGGYTF
NA	NA	TRBV28	TRBJ1-4	TGTGCCAGCAGTTTCGGAGGATATAGTAATGAAAAACTGTTTTTT	CASSFGGYSNEKLFF
few	NA	TRBV16	TRBJ1-1	TGTGCCAGCAGCCAATCGGGCGGGGACACTGAAGCTTTCTTT	CASSQSGGDTEAFF
NA	TRBD1	TRBV18	TRBJ2-1	TGTGCCAGCTCACCACCGGGGACAGGGTGGGTCGATGAGCAGTTCTTC	CASSPPGTGWVDEQFF
NA	NA	TRBV27	TRBJ2-1	TGTGCCAGCATCCGGACAGTTGAGCAGTTCTTC	CASIRTVEQFF
NA	NA	TRBV5-6	TRBJ1-2	TGTGCCAGCAGCTTGGAACAGGTCTATGGCTACACCTTC	CASSLEQVYGYTF
NA	NA	TRBV29-1	TRBJ2-7	TGCAGCGTCAACAAGGGGGTAGCCTACGAGCAGTACTTC	CSVNKGVAYEQYF
NA	TRBD1	TRBV5-6	TRBJ2-3	TGTGCCAGCAGCAACAGGGGGAGCTATACTAGCACAGATACGCAGTATTTT	CASSNRGSYTSTDTQYF
NA	NA	TRBV2	TRBJ2-3	TGTGCCAGCAGTGACCTACTCGGGCGGGGCGGGAGCACAGATACGCAGTATTTT	CASSDLLGRGGSTDTQYF
NA	NA	TRBV1	TRBJ1-1	TGCACCAGCAGCCCCAGTACAGGGGGGGTAAACACTGAAGCTTTCTTT	CTSSPSTGGVNTEAFF
NA	TRBD1	TRBV5-1	TRBJ2-1	TGCGCTACCACGACGGGACAGGGGGCGCACAATGAGCAGTTCTTC	CATTTGQGAHNEQFF